This T cell receptor (beta chain) was documented in a study of identical twins. The germline V gene has CDR1 SGHAT and CDR2 FQNNGV. The V and J ends lost 1 base and 5 bases, in that order; junction bases with no gene match: 9. CDR3 length: 16 residues. TCRdb redid the calling of the 5' RACE reads with MiXCR, one entry per CDR3 protein. The data show 200,000 to 250,000 distinct CDR3 sequences, around 8.1% seen once. Another study also made use of these data, one on yellow fever vaccine responses in identical twins.

Material: memory (CD45RO+) T cells sorted from blood. The chain combines TRBV11-2 with TRBJ2-3, with 7 bases identical to TRBD2. The sequence came from a woman younger than 30 in good health. CDR3 amino acids: CASSLASGKVRDTQYF. The CDR3 nucleotides are TGTGCCAGCAGCTTAGCCAGCGGGAAGGTGCGAGATACGCAGTATTTT.